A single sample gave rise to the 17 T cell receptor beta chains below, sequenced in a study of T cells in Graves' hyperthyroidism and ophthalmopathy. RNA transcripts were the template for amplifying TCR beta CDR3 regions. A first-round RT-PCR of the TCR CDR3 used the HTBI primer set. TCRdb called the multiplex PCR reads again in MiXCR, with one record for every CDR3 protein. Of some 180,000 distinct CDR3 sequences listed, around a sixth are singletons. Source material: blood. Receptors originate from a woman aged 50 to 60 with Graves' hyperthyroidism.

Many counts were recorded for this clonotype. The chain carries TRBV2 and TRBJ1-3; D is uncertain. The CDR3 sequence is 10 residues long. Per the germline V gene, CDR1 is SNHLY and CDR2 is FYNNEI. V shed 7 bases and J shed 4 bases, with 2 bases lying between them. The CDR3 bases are TGTGCCAGCAAAGGAAACACCATATATTTT. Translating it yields CASKGNTIYF.

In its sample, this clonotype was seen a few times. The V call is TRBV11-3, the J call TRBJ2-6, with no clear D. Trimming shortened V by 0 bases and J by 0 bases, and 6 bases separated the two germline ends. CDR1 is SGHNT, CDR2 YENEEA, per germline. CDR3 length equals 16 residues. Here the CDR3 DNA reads TGTGCCAGCAGCTTAGATGTAGGCTCTGGGGCCAACGTCCTGACTTTC. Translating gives CASSLDVGSGANVLTF.

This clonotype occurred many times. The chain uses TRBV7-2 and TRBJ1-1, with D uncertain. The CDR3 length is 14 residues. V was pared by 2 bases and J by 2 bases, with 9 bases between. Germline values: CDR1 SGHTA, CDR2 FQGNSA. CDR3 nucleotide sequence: TGTGCCAGCAGCTTACTTCGAGCCAACACTGAAGCTTTCTTT. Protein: CASSLLRANTEAFF.

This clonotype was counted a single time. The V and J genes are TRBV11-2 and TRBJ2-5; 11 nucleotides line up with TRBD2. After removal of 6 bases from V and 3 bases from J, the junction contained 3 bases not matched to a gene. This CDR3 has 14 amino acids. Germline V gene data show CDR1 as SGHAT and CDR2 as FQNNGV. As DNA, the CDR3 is TGTGCCAGCAGAAGACTAGCGGGAAAAGAGACCCAGTACTTC. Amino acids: CASRRLAGKETQYF.

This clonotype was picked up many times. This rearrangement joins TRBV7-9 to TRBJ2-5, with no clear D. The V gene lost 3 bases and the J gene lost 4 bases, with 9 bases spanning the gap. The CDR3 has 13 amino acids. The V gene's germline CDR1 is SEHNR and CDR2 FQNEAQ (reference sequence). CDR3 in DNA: TGTGCCAGCAGCTTGGCTGGTTTAGAGACCCAGTACTTC. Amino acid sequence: CASSLAGLETQYF.

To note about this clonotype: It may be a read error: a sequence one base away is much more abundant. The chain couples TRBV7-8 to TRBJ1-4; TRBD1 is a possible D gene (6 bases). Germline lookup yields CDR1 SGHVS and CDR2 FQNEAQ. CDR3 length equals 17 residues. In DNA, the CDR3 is TGTGCCAACAGCTCCACCTTTTCGGGGGCTGGAGATGAAAAACTGTTTTTT. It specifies CANSSTFSGAGDEKLFF.

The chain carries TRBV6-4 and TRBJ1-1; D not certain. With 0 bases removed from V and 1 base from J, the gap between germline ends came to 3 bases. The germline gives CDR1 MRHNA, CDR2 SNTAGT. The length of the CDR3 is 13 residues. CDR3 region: CASSDSANTEAFF. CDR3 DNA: TGTGCCAGCAGTGACTCTGCGAACACTGAAGCTTTCTTT.

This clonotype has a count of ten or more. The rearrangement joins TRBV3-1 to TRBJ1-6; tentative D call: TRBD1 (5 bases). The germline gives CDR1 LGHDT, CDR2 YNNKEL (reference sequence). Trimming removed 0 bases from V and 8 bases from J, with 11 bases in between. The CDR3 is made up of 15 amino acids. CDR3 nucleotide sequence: TGTGCCAGCAGCCAAGATCGGCAGGGTGATTCACCCCTCCACTTT. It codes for CASSQDRQGDSPLHF.

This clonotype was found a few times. CDR3 coding DNA: TGTGCCAGCAGTGAAGCTGGAGGGGGCTATCAGCCCCAGCATTTT. Protein product: CASSEAGGGYQPQHF. V gene TRBV6-1 combines with J gene TRBJ1-5; 7 positions agree with TRBD1. Germline assignment: CDR1 MNHNS and CDR2 SASEGT. The CDR3 has 15 residues. Trimming removed 0 bases from V and 5 bases from J; junction bases left unmatched: 4.

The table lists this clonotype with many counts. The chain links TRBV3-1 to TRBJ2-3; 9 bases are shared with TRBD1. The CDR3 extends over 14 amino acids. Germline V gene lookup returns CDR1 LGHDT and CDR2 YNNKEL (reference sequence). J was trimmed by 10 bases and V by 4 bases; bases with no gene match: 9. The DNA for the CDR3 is TGTGCCAGCAGCCCCGGGACAGGGCTTGGCGCGCAGTATTTT. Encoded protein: CASSPGTGLGAQYF.

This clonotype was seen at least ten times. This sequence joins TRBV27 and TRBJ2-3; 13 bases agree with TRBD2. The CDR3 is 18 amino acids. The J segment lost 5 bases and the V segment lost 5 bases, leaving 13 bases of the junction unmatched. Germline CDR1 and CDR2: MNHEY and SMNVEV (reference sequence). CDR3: CASSDGLAGVADEDTQYF. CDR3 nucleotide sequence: TGTGCCAGCAGTGATGGACTAGCGGGAGTGGCTGATGAAGATACGCAGTATTTT.

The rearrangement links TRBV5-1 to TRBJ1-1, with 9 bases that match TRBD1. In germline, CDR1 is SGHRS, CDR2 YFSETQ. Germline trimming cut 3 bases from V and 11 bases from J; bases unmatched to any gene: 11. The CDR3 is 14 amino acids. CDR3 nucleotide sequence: TGCGCCAGCAGCTCCGGACAGGGGACTATCGGGGCTTTCTTT. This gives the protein CASSSGQGTIGAFF.

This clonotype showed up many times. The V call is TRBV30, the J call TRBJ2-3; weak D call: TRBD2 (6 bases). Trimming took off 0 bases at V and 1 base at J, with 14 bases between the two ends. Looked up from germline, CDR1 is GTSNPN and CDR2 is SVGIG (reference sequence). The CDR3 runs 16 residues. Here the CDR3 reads CAWSVMSGGGTDTQYF. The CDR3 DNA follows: TGTGCCTGGAGTGTAATGTCAGGAGGGGGCACAGATACGCAGTATTTT.

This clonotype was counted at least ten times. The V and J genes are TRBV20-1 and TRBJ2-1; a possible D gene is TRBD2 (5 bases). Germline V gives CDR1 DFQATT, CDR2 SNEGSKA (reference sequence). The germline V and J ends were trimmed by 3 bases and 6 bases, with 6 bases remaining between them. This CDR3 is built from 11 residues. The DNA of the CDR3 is TGCAGTGCTAGGGGAGCCAATGAGCAGTTCTTC. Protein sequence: CSARGANEQFF.

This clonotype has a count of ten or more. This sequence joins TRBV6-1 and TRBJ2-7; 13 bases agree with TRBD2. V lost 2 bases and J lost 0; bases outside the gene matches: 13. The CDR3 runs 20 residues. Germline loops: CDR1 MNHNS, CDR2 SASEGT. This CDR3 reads CASSERHAGTSGMSSYEQYF. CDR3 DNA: TGTGCCAGCAGTGAAAGGCATGCCGGGACTAGCGGGATGAGCTCCTACGAGCAGTACTTC.

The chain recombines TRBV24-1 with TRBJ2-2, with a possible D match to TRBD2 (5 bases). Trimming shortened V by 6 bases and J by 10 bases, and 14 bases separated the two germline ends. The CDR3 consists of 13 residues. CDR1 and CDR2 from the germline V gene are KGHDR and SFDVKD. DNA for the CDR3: TGTGCCACCAGTCAACGTGGGAGAGAGGAGCTGTTTTTT. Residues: CATSQRGREELFF.

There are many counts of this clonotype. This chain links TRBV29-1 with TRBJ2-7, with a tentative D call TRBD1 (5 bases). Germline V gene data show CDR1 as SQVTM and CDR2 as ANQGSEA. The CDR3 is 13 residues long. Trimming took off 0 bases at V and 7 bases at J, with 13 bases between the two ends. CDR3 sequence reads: CSVEDSTAREQYF. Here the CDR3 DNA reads TGCAGCGTTGAAGATTCGACAGCACGGGAGCAGTACTTC.